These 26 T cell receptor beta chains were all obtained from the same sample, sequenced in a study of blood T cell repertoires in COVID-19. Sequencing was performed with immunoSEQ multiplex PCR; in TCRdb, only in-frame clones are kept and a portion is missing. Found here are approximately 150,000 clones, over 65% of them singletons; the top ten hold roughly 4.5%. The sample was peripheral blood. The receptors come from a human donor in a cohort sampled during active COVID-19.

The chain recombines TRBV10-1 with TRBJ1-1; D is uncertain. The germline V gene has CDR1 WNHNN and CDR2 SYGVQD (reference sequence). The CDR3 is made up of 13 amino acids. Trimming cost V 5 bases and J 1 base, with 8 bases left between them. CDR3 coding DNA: TGCGCCAGCAGTCACAGCGGGAACACTGAAGCTTTCTTT. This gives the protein CASSHSGNTEAFF.

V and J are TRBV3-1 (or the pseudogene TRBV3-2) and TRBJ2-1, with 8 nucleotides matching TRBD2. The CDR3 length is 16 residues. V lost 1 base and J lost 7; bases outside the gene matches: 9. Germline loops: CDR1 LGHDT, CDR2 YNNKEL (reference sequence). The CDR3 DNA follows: TGTGCCAGCAGCCAAGTGGGCGGGAGGACGCGAAATGAGCAGTTCTTC. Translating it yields CASSQVGGRTRNEQFF.

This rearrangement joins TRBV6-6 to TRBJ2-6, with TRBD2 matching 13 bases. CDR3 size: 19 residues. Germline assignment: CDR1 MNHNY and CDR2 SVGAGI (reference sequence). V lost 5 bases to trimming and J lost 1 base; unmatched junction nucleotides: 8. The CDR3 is CASSRPPGLAGSGANVLTF. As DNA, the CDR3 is TGTGCCAGCAGTCGCCCCCCGGGACTAGCGGGGTCTGGGGCCAACGTCCTGACTTTC.

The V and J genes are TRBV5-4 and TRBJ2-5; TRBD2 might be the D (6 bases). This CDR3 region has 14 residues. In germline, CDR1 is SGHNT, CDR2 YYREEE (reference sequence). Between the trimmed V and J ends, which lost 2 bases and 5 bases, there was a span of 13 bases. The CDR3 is CASSLGREHETQYF. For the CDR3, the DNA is TGTGCCAGCAGCTTAGGTCGGGAGCACGAGACCCAGTACTTC.

The CDR3 region is CAWSGANEQFF. As DNA, the CDR3 is TGTGCCTGGAGTGGGGCAAATGAGCAGTTCTTC. The chain links TRBV30 to TRBJ2-1; D ambiguous. Trimming pared 1 base from V and 7 bases from J, leaving 5 bases between. CDR1 GTSNPN and CDR2 SVGIG come from the germline V gene (reference sequence). CDR3 length equals 11 residues. The full variable domain, with the rest looked up from reference TRBV30 and TRBJ2-1, is SQTIHQWPATLVQPVGSPLSLECTVEGTSNPNLYWYRQAAGRGLQLLFYSVGIGQISSEVPQNLSASRPQDRQFILSSKKLLLSDSGFYLCAWSGANEQFFGPGTRLTVL.

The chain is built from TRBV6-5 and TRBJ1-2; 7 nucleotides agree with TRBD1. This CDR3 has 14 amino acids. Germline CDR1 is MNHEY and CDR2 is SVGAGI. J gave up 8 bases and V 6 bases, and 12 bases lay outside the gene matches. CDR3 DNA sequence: TGTGCCAGCAGGGGGCCGACAGGGAGCTTAGGCTACACCTTC. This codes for CASRGPTGSLGYTF.

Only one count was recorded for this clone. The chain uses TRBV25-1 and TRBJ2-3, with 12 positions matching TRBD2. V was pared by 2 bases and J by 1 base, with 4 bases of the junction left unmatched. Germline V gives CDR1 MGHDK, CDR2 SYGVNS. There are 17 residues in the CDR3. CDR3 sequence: CASSEHRLAGGTDTQYF. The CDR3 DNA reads TGTGCCAGCAGTGAACATAGACTAGCGGGGGGCACAGATACGCAGTATTTT.

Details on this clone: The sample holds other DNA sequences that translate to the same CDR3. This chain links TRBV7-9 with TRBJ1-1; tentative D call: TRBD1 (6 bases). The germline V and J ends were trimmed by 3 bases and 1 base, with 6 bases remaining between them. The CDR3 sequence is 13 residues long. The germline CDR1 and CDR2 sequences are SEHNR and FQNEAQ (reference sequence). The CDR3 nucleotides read TGTGCCAGCAGCTTGGGACAGAACACTGAAGCTTTCTTT. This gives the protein CASSLGQNTEAFF.

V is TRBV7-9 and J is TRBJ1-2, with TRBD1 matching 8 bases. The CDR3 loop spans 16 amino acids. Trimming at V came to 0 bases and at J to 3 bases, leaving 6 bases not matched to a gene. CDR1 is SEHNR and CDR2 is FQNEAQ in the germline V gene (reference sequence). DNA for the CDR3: TGTGCCAGCAGCTTAGCGTTCGACAGGGGCCACTATGGCTACACCTTC. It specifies CASSLAFDRGHYGYTF.

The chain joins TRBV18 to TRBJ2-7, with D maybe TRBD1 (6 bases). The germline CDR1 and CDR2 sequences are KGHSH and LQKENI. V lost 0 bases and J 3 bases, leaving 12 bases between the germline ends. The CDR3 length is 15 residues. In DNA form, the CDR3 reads TGTGCCAGCTCACCACCGGGCAGGGGAGTCTACGAGCAGTACTTC. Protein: CASSPPGRGVYEQYF.

DNA of the CDR3: TGTGCCAGCAGTTTTCTCCCGGGACAGGGCACCCTCCACTTT. The encoded protein is CASSFLPGQGTLHF. J is TRBJ1-6 and V is TRBV28, with 9 bases that match TRBD1. There are 14 residues in the CDR3. Germline CDR1 MDHEN, CDR2 SYDVKM. Trimming took 3 bases from V and 14 from J; bases not matched to a gene: 8.

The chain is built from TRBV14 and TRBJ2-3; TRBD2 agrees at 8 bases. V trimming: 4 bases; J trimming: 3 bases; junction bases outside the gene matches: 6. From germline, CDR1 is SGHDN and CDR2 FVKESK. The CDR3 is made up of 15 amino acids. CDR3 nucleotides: TGTGCCAGCAGCCCTGGGGTAGCGGGGACAGATACGCAGTATTTT. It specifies CASSPGVAGTDTQYF. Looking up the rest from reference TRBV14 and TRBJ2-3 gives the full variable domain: EAGVTQFPSHSVIEKGQTVTLRCDPISGHDNLYWYRRVMGKEIKFLLHFVKESKQDESGMPNNRFLAERTGGTYSTLKVQPAELEDSGVYFCASSPGVAGTDTQYFGPGTRLTVL.

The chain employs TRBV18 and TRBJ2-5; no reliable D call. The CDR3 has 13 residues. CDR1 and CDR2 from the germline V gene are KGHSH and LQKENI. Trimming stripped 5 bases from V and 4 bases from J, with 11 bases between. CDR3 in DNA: TGTGCCAGCTCATCTGTCCAGGCAGAGACCCAGTACTTC. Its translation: CASSSVQAETQYF.

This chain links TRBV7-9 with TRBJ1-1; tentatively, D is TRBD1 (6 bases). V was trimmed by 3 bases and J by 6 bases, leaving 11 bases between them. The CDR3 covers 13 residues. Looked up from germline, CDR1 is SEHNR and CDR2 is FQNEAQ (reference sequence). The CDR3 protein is CASSLGEGAEAFF. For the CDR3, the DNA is TGTGCCAGCAGCTTGGGCGAGGGGGCTGAAGCTTTCTTT.

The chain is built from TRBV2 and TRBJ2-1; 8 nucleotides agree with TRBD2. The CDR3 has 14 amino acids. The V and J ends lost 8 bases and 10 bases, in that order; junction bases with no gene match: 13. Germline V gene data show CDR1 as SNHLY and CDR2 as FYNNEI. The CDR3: CASLSGRGDLEQFF. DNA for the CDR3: TGTGCCAGCTTAAGCGGGAGAGGGGACCTCGAGCAGTTCTTC.

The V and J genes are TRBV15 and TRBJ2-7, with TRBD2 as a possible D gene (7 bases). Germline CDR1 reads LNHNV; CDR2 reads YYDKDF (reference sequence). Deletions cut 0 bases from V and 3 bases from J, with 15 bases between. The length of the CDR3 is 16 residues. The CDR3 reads CATSRDGGGGSYEQYF. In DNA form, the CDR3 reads TGTGCCACCAGCAGAGATGGGGGGGGCGGAAGCTACGAGCAGTACTTC. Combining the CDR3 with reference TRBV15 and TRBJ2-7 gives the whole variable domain DAMVIQNPRYQVTQFGKPVTLSCSQTLNHNVMYWYQQKSSQAPKLLFHYYDKDFNNEADTPDNFQSRRPNTSFCFLDIRSPGLGDTAMYLCATSRDGGGGSYEQYFGPGTRLTVT.

The CDR3 DNA reads TGCGCCAGCAGACGATCTGGGACATTGAACACTGAAGCTTTCTTT. Its protein product is CASRRSGTLNTEAFF. The chain employs TRBV5-1 and TRBJ1-1; the D gene is possibly TRBD1 (6 bases). CDR1 is SGHRS, CDR2 YFSETQ, per germline. V was trimmed by 5 bases and J by 0 bases, leaving 14 bases between them. The CDR3 has 15 residues.

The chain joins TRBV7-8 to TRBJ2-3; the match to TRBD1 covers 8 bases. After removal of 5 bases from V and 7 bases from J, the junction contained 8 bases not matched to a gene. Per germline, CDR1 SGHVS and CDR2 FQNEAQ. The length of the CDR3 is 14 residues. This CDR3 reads CASSPMTRGHTQYF. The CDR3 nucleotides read TGTGCCAGCAGCCCAATGACCAGGGGGCATACGCAGTATTTT.

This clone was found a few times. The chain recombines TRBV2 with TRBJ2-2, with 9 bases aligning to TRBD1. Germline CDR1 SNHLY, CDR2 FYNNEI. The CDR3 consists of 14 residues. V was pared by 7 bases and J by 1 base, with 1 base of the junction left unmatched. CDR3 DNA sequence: TGTGCCAGCACGGGACAGGGGAACACCGGGGAGCTGTTTTTT. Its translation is CASTGQGNTGELFF.

The CDR3 reads CASSLYSDRGDTEAFF. The CDR3 region has the DNA TGCGCCAGCAGCTTATACTCCGACAGGGGGGACACTGAAGCTTTCTTT. J is TRBJ1-1 and V is TRBV5-1; 9 bases align to TRBD1. Germline V gives CDR1 SGHRS, CDR2 YFSETQ. J was trimmed by 3 bases and V by 2 bases; bases with no gene match: 8. The CDR3 has 16 residues.

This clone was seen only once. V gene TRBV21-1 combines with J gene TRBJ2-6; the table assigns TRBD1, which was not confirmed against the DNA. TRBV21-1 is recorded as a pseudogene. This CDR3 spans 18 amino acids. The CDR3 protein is CASSFKGQGSSGANVLTF. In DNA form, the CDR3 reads TGTGCCAGCAGCTTCAAGGGGCAGGGCAGCTCTGGGGCCAACGTCCTGACTTTC.

This CDR3 is CASSKGSGRAGTGELFF. The CDR3 nucleotides are TGTGCCAGCAGCAAAGGGAGCGGGAGGGCCGGGACCGGGGAGCTGTTTTTT. The rearrangement uses TRBV21-1 and TRBJ2-2; the tabulated D call, TRBD2, remains unverified against the DNA. TRBV21-1 is recorded as a pseudogene. The CDR3 is 17 residues long.

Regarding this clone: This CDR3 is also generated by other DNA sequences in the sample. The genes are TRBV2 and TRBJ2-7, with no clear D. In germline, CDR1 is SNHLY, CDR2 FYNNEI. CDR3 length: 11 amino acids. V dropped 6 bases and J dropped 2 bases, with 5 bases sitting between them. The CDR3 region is CASSQTYEQYF. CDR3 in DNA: TGTGCCAGCAGCCAAACCTACGAGCAGTACTTC. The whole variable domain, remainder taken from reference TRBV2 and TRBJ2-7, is EPEVTQTPSHQVTQMGQEVILRCVPISNHLYFYWYRQILGQKVEFLVSFYNNEISEKSEIFDDQFSVERPDGSNFTLKIRSTKLEDSAMYFCASSQTYEQYFGPGTRLTVT.

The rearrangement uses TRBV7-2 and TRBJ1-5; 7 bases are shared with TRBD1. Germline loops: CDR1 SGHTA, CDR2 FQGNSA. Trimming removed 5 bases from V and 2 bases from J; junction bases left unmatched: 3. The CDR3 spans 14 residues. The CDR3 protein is CASSPTGGNQPQHF. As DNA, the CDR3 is TGTGCCAGCAGCCCTACAGGGGGCAATCAGCCCCAGCATTTT.

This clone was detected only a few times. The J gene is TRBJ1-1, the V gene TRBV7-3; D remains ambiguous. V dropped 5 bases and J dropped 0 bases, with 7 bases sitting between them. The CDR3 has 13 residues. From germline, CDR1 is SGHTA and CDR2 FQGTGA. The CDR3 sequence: CASSRHVNTEAFF. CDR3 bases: TGTGCCAGCAGCAGACATGTGAACACTGAAGCTTTCTTT.

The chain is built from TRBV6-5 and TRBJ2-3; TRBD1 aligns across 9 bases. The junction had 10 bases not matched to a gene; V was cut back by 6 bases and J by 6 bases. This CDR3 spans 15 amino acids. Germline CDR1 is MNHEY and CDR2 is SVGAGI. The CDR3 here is CASSNGQGFEDTQYF. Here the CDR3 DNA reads TGTGCCAGCAGCAATGGACAGGGGTTTGAGGATACGCAGTATTTT.